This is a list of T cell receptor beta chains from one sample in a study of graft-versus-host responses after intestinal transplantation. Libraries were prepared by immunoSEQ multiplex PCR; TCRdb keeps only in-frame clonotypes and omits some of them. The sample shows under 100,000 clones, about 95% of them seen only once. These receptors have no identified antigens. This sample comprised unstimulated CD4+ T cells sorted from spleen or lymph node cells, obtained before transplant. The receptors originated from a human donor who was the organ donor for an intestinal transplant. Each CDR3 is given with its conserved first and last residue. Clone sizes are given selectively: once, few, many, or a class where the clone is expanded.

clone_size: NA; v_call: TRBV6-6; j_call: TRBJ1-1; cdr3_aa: CASSLGQNTEAFF
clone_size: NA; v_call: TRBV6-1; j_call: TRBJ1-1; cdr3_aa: CASGTGVSAEAFF
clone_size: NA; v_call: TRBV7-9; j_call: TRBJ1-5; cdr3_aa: CASSLAQGGQPQHF
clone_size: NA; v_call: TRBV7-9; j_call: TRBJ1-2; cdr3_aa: CASSFEANYGYTF
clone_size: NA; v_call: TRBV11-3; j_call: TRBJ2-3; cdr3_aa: CASSFGGATDTQYF
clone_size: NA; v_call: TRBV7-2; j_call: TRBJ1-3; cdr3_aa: CASSYIPGTVGNTIYF
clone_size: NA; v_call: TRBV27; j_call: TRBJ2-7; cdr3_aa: CASRPGTDTYEQYF
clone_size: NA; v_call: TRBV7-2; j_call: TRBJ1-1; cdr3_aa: CASSKQGAQNTEAFF
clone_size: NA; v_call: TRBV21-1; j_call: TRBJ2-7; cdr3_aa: CASSKGESLTGESSYEQYF
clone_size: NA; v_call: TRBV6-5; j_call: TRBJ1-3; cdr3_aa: CASTVQGSPGNTIYF
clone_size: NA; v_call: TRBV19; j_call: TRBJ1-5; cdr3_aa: CASSTRGQTQPQHF
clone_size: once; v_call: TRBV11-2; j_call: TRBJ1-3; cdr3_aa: CASSLGVIPGSGNTIYF
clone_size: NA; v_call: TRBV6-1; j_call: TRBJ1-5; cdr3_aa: CASSEYQPQHF
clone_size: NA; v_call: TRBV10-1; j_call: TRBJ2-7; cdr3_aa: CASSDSSYEQYF
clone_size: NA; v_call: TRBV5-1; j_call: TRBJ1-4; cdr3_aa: CASSTGHVNEKLFF
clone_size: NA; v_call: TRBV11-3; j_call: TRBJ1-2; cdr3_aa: CASSPGQGTYGYTF
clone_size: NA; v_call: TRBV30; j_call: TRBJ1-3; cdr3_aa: CGWGTGNTIYF
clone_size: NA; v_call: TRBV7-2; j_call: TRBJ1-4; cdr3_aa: CASSLRNGGAEKLFF
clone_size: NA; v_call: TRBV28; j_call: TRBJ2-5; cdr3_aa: CASSQRPPSGDRETQYF
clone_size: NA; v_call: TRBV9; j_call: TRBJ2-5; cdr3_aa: CASSVGSPLPLWETQYF
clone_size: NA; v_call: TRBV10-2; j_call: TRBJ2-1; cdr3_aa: CASSVGGTSYNEQFF
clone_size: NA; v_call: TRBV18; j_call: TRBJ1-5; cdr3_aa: CASSAGAGSNQPQHF
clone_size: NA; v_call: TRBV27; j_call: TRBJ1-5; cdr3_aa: CASSLSQGNNQPQHF
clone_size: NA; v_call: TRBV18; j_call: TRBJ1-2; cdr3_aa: CASSPDGTADYGYTF
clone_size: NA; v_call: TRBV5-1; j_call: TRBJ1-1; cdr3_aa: CASSVGTANTEAFF
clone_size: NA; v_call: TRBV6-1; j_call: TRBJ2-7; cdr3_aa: CASSEATGPIEQYF
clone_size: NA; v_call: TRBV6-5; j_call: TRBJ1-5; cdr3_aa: CASSYAGQSNQPQHF
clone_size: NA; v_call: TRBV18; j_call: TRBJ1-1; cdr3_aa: CASSPMGQTTEAFF
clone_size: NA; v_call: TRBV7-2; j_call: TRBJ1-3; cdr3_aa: CASSPDSPGNTIYF
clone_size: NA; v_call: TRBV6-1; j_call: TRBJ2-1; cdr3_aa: CASSEAPVNNEQFF
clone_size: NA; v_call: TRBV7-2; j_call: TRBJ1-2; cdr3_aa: CASSLSGVEGPQVYGYTF
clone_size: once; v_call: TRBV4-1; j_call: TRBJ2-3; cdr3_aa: CASSGGLAGPDTQYF
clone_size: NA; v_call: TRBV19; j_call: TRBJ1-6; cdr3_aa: CASSRHSSGGVLGSPLHF
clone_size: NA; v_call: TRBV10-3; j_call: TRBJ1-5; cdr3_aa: CAISESDSPNQPQHF
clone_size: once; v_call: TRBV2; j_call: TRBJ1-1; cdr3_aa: CASGTGAQVAEAFF
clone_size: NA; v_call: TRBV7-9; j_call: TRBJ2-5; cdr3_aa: CASSHLTSGGGETQYF
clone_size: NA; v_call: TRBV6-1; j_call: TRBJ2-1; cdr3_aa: CASSRGGSYNEQFF
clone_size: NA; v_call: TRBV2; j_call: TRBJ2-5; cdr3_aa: CASSDRQGAVQTQYF
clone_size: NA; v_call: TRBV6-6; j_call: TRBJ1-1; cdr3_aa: CASSYGMNTEAFF
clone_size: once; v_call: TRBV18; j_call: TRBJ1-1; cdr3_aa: CASSPTSSQNMNTEAFF